This TCR beta chain was documented in a study of blood T cell repertoires in COVID-19. Looking at the study overall: COVID-19 samples from acute and convalescent phases originated in the United States, Italy and Spain. In each case, the material was cDNA or gDNA derived from T cells, B-cell-depleted T cells, or PBMCs.

V was trimmed by 6 bases and J by 8 bases, leaving 17 bases between them. Germline V gene data show CDR1 as MNHEY and CDR2 as SMNVEV (reference sequence). This CDR3 spans 14 amino acids. As handled by the study authors: Estimation of nucleated cell counts relied on the amplification of reference gene primers. Some clones are missing from TCRdb's copy, which holds only in-frame ones; the method was immunoSEQ multiplex PCR. D and trimming were read from the DNA, whereas the V and J calls and clone size are those reported in that table. The table lists 110,000 or so clones, 65% to 90% of them singletons.

The source is a man over 45 with acute or convalescent COVID-19. The V and J genes are TRBV27 and TRBJ2-4; TRBD1 might be the D (5 bases). The sequenced sample was peripheral blood. The CDR3 coding sequence is TGTGCCAGCAGCGCATTGGGGCGACTTGACATTCAGTACTTC. Protein product: CASSALGRLDIQYF.